This paragraph covers one T cell receptor (beta chain) sequence. These data originate in a study of technical replicates of blood from a handful of donors. The germline gives CDR1 SGHVS, CDR2 FQNEAQ. The CDR3 contains 14 residues. V lost 7 bases, J lost 3 bases, and 9 bases stayed unmatched. The protocol was immunoSEQ multiplex PCR, while the TCRdb copy is restricted to in-frame clones and leaves out a portion. The sample has some 70,000 clones, approximately 87% seen once. Sequencing was performed on PBMCs. The origin of this receptor is a human donor in good health. Some clones in this sample may be carry-over from other donors' samples. The chain is built from TRBV7-8 and TRBJ2-7, with 7 nucleotides matching TRBD1. The chain's CDR3 is CASTPRDSYYEQYF. DNA for the CDR3: TGTGCCAGCACTCCTAGGGACAGCTACTACGAGCAGTACTTC.